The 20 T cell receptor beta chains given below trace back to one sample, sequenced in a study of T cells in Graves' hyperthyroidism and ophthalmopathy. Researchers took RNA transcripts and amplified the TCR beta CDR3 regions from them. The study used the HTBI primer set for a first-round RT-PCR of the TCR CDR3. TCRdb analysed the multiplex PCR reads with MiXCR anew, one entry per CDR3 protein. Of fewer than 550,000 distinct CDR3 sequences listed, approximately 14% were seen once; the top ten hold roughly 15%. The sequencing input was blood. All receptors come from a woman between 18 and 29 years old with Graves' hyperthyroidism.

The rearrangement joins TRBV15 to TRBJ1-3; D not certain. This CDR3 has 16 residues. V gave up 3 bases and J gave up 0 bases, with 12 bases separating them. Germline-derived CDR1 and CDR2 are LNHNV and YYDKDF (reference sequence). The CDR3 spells CATSRDPPYSGNTIYF. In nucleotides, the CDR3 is TGTGCCACCAGCAGGGATCCTCCTTACTCTGGAAACACCATATATTTT. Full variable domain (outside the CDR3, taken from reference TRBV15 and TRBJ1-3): DAMVIQNPRYQVTQFGKPVTLSCSQTLNHNVMYWYQQKSSQAPKLLFHYYDKDFNNEADTPDNFQSRRPNTSFCFLDIRSPGLGDTAMYLCATSRDPPYSGNTIYFGEGSWLTVV.

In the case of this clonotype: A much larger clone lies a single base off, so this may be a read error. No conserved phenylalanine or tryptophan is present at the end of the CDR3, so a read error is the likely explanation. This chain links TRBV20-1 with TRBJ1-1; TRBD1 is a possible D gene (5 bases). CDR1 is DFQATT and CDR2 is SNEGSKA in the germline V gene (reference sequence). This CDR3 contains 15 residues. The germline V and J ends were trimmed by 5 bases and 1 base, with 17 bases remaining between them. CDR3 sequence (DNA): TGCAGTGCTCGGATGGGGGGTCGGGCGAACACTGAAGCTTTCCTT. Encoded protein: CSARMGGRANTEAFL.

CDR3 nucleotides: TGTGCCAGCAGCCCACCCCTTTCGGACAGGGGCCTAGGCGGCAATCAGCCCCAGCATTTT. Translating it yields CASSPPLSDRGLGGNQPQHF. This chain connects TRBV9 to TRBJ1-5, with TRBD1 identical over 9 bases. The CDR3 contains 20 residues. From germline, CDR1 is SGDLS and CDR2 YYNGEE. The V gene end was trimmed by 4 bases and the J gene end by 2 bases; junction bases not matched to a gene: 19.

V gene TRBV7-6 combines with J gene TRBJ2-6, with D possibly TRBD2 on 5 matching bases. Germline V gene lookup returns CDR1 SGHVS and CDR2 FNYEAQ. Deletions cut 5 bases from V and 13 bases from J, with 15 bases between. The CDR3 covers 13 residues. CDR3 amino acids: CASSRDFAEVLTF. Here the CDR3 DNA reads TGTGCCAGCAGCCGGGATTTTGCGGAAGTCCTGACTTTC.

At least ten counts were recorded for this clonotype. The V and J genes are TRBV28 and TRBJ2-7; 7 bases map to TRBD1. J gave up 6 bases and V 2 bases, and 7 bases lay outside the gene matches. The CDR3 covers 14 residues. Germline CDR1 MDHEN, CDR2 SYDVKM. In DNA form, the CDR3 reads TGTGCCAGCAGTTTACGAGGGGGCAGGGGCGAGCAGTACTTC. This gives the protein CASSLRGGRGEQYF.

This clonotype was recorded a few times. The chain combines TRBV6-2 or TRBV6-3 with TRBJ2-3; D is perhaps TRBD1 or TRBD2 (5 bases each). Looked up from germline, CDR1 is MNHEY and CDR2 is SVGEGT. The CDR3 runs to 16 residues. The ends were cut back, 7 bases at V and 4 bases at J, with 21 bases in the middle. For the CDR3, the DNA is TGTGCCAGCACCTACGTCCTAGGGACGGATGCAGATACGCAGTATTTT. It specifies CASTYVLGTDADTQYF.

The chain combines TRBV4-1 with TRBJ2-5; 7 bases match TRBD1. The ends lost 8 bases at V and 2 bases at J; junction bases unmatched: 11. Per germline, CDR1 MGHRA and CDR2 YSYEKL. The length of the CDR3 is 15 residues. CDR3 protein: CASRPSGTAQETQYF. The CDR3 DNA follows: TGCGCCAGCCGACCCTCCGGGACAGCACAAGAGACCCAGTACTTC.

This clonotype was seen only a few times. The CDR3 DNA reads TGTGCCAGCAGCGCCCATGGGGGTTTGCAGGAAAAACTGTTTTTT. The encoded protein is CASSAHGGLQEKLFF. The chain couples TRBV9 to TRBJ1-4, with D perhaps TRBD1 (5 bases). Germline V gives CDR1 SGDLS, CDR2 YYNGEE. The CDR3 has 15 residues. V shed 3 bases and J shed 8 bases, with 17 bases lying between them. Filled out from reference TRBV9 and TRBJ1-4, the complete variable domain reads DSGVTQTPKHLITATGQRVTLRCSPRSGDLSVYWYQQSLDQGLQFLIQYYNGEERAKGNILERFSAQQFPDLHSELNLSSLELGDSALYFCASSAHGGLQEKLFFGSGTQLSVL.

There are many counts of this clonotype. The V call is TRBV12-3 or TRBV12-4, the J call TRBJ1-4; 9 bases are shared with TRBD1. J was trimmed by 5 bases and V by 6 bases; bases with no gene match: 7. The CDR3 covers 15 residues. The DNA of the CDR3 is TGTGCCAGCAGCCGCTCCGGGACAGGGAATGAAAAACTGTTTTTT. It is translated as CASSRSGTGNEKLFF.

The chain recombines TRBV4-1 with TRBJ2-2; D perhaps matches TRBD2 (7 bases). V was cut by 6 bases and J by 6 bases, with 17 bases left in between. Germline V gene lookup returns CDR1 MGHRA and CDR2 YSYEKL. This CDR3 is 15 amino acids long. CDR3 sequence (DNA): TGCGCCAGCAGGCGACTCGGGGGGCGAGCCGGGGAGCTGTTTTTT. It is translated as CASRRLGGRAGELFF.

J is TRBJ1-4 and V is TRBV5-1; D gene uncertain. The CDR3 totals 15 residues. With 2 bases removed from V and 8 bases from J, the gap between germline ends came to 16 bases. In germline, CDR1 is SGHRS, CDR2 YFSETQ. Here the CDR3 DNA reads TGCGCCAGCAGCTTTGGAGCAACAACGGGGGAAAAACTGTTTTTT. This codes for CASSFGATTGEKLFF.

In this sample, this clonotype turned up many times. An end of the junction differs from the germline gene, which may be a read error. The CDR3 coding sequence is TGTGCCAGCAGATTAGTTCAGGATAATTCACCCCTCCACTTT. Amino acids: CASRLVQDNSPLHF. This sequence joins TRBV12-3 or TRBV12-4 and TRBJ1-6, with D unresolved. The CDR3 is 14 amino acids.

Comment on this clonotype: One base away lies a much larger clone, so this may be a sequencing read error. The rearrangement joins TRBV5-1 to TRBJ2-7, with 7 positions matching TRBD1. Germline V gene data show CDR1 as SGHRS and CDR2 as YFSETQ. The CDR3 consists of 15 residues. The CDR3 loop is CTSSLSGPGGYEQYF. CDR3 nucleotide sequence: TGCACCAGCAGCTTGAGCGGTCCAGGGGGCTACGAGCAGTACTTC.

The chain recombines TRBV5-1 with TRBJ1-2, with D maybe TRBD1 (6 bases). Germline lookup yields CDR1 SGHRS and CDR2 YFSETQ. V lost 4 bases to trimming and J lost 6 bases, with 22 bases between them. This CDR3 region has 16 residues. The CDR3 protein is CASSQALGQLKNGYTF. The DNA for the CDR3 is TGCGCCAGCAGCCAAGCCCTAGGACAGTTAAAAAATGGCTACACCTTC.

DNA for the CDR3: TGTGCCAGCAGCTCAGCGGGAGCCTACAATGAGCAGTACTTC. Amino acids: CASSSAGAYNEQYF. The rearrangement uses TRBV7-9 and TRBJ2-1; 8 bases align to TRBD2. The better agreement between TRBJ2-7 and the DNA end casts doubt on the J call. CDR1 and CDR2 from the germline V gene are SEHNR and FQNEAQ (reference sequence). The CDR3 totals 14 residues.

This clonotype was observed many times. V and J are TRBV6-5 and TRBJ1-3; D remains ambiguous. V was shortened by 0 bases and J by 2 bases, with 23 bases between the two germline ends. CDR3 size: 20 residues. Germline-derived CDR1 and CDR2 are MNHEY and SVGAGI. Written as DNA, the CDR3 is TGTGCCAGCAGTTACTCGGGTCCCCGCCCCAGCGGTAGTCCTGGAAACACCATATATTTT. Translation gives CASSYSGPRPSGSPGNTIYF.

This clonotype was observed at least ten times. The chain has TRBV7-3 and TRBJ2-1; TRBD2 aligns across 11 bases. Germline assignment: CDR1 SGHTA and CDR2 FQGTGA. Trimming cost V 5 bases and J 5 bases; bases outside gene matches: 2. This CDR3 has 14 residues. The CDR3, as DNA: TGTGCCAGCAGCAAGGGACTAGCGGACAATGAGCAGTTCTTC. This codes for CASSKGLADNEQFF.

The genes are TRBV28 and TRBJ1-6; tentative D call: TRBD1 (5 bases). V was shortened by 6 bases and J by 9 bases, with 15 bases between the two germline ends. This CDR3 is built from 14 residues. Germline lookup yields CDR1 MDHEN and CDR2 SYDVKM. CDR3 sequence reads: CASSPAGVVSPLHF. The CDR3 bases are TGTGCCAGCAGCCCCGCGGGGGTCGTTTCACCCCTCCACTTT.

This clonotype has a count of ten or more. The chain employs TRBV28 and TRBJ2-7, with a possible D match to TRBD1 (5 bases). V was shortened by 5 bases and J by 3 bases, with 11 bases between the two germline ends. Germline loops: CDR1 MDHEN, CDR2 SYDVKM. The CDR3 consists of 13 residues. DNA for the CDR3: TGTGCCAGCAGTACAAAACAGGACTACGAGCAGTACTTC. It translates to CASSTKQDYEQYF.

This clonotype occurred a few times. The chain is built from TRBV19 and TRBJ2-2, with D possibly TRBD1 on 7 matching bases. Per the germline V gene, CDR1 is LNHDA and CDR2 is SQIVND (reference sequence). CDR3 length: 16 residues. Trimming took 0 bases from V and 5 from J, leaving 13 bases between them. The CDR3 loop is CASSIDGPGGTGELFF. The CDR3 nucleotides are TGTGCCAGTAGTATAGATGGTCCAGGGGGGACCGGGGAGCTGTTTTTT.